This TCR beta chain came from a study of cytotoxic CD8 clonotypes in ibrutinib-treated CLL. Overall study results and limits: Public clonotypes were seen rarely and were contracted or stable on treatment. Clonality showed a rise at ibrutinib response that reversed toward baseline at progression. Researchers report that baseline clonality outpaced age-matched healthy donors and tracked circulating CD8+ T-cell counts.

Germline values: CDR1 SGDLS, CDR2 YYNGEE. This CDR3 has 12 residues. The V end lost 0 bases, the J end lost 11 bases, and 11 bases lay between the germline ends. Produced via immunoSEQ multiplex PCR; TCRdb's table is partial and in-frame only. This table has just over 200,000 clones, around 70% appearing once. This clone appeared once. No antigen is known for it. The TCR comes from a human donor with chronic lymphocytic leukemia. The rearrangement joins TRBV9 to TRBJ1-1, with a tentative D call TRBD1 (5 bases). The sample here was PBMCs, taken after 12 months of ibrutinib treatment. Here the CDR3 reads CASSVARGEAFF. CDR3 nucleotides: TGTGCCAGCAGCGTAGCGAGGGGTGAGGCTTTCTTT. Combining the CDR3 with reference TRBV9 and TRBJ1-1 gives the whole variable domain DSGVTQTPKHLITATGQRVTLRCSPRSGDLSVYWYQQSLDQGLQFLIQYYNGEERAKGNILERFSAQQFPDLHSELNLSSLELGDSALYFCASSVARGEAFFGQGTRLTVV.